The 32 T cell receptor beta chains reported below all come from one sample, sequenced in a study of T cell responses to AZD1222 COVID-19 vaccine (dated by TCRdb to the early 2020s). This sample's time point label indicates: baseline before first vaccination. Library preparation employed the immunoSEQ multiplex PCR assay. In its TCRdb copy, this immuneACCESS table keeps in-frame sequences only and misses some clones. Where compared with another copy, unresolved V genes explain less than half of these, and the others have no known cause. Present in this sample are tens of thousands of clones, 75% to 85% of which were seen just once. Clones ranked in the top ten supply around 50% of the sample. The input for sequencing was peripheral blood, taken on day 0 of AZD1222 vaccination. These receptors came from an adult in good health.

The CDR3 sequence is CASSQHLAISTDTQYF. As DNA, the CDR3 is TGTGCCAGCAGCCAACATCTAGCGATTAGCACAGATACGCAGTATTTT. This chain uses TRBV3-1 (or the pseudogene TRBV3-2) with TRBJ2-3; D may be TRBD2 (6 bases). Between the trimmed V and J ends, which lost 2 bases and 0 bases, there was a span of 12 bases. The CDR3 extends over 16 amino acids. The germline CDR1 and CDR2 sequences are LGHDT and YNNKEL (reference sequence).

This sequence joins TRBV14 and TRBJ2-1, with D possibly being TRBD2 (6 bases). V was cut by 2 bases and J by 2 bases, with 10 bases left in between. The germline V gene encodes CDR1 SGHDN and CDR2 FVKESK. The CDR3 runs 15 residues. CDR3 protein: CASSQLTSPYNEQFF. CDR3 nucleotide sequence: TGTGCCAGCAGCCAATTAACTAGCCCCTACAATGAGCAGTTCTTC.

The rearrangement joins TRBV2 to TRBJ2-3; D gene unclear. The CDR3 is 14 residues long. Trimming removed 7 bases at V and 0 bases at J, with 11 bases between. Germline assignment: CDR1 SNHLY and CDR2 FYNNEI. The CDR3 reads CASKQGRSTDTQYF. CDR3 in DNA: TGTGCCAGCAAGCAAGGGCGGAGCACAGATACGCAGTATTTT.

V and J are TRBV7-3 and TRBJ2-7; 10 bases are a match to TRBD2. CDR3 length equals 16 residues. Germline V gene sequence: CDR1 SGHTA, CDR2 FQGTGA. J lost 6 bases, V lost 5 bases, and 13 bases had no gene match. CDR3 sequence: CASSKTSGKAVCEQYF. CDR3 DNA sequence: TGTGCCAGCAGCAAAACTAGCGGGAAGGCGGTCTGCGAGCAGTACTTC.

This clone was counted only a few times. The CDR3 loop is CASSTLDTSNQPQHF. CDR3 DNA sequence: TGTGCCAGCAGTACCCTCGACACGAGTAATCAGCCCCAGCATTTT. The rearrangement uses TRBV28 and TRBJ1-5; no clear D. The CDR3 is made up of 15 amino acids. Per germline, CDR1 MDHEN and CDR2 SYDVKM. Trimming stripped 5 bases from V and 4 bases from J, with 15 bases between.

The chain employs TRBV6-1 and TRBJ1-5; D unclear. V was clipped by 3 bases and J by 7 bases, with 13 bases between them. CDR1 is MNHNS and CDR2 is SASEGT in the germline V gene. There are 14 residues in the CDR3. The DNA for the CDR3 is TGTGCCAGCAGTGATAAGGTAGAAGGGCAGCCCCAGCATTTT. It codes for CASSDKVEGQPQHF.

The CDR3 loop reads CATSDGDSGANVLTF. In DNA, the CDR3 is TGTGCCACCAGTGATGGGGATTCTGGGGCCAACGTCCTGACTTTC. The gene calls are TRBV24-1 and TRBJ2-6; D not certain. The germline V gene encodes CDR1 KGHDR and CDR2 SFDVKD. This CDR3 is built from 15 residues. Trimming shortened V by 3 bases and J by 1 base, and 6 bases separated the two germline ends.

The chain couples TRBV4-1 to TRBJ1-4, with D perhaps TRBD1 (5 bases). The CDR3 spans 15 residues. CDR1 is MGHRA and CDR2 is YSYEKL in the germline V gene. Trimming took 4 bases from V and 1 from J, leaving 10 bases between them. This chain's CDR3 is CASSLTGGTNEKLFF. CDR3 coding DNA: TGCGCCAGCAGCCTAACGGGGGGAACTAATGAAAAACTGTTTTTT.

The J gene is TRBJ1-1, the V gene TRBV6-5; maybe TRBD1 (5 bases). The CDR3 sequence is 16 residues long. V lost 0 bases and J 1 base, leaving 12 bases between the germline ends. Germline CDR1 and CDR2: MNHEY and SVGAGI. The CDR3 sequence is CASSYSTGGRNTEAFF. The DNA of the CDR3 is TGTGCCAGCAGTTACTCGACCGGGGGACGGAACACTGAAGCTTTCTTT.

In this sample, this clone turned up a few times. The CDR3 loop reads CASTPQGAEDTQYF. DNA of the CDR3: TGTGCCAGTACCCCGCAGGGGGCGGAAGATACGCAGTATTTT. The chain couples TRBV19 to TRBJ2-3; the match to TRBD1 covers 8 bases. The CDR3 spans 14 residues. V trimming: 7 bases; J trimming: 5 bases; junction bases outside the gene matches: 8. CDR1 and CDR2 from the germline V gene are LNHDA and SQIVND (reference sequence).

The V call is TRBV10-1, the J call TRBJ2-3; D is undetermined. Per the germline V gene, CDR1 is WNHNN and CDR2 is SYGVQD (reference sequence). The V end lost 7 bases, the J end lost 4 bases, and 12 bases lay between the germline ends. The CDR3 is 13 residues long. The CDR3 region is CASNLRLADTQYF. The CDR3 DNA follows: TGCGCCAGCAATCTCAGACTCGCAGATACGCAGTATTTT.

The rearrangement links TRBV27 to TRBJ1-6; 7 bases are a match to TRBD1. Germline trimming cut 0 bases from V and 9 bases from J; bases unmatched to any gene: 5. The CDR3 consists of 15 residues. The germline V gene encodes CDR1 MNHEY and CDR2 SMNVEV (reference sequence). Here the CDR3 DNA reads TGTGCCAGCAGTTTATCGAGCCAGGGGGGTTCACCCCTCCACTTT. Translating gives CASSLSSQGGSPLHF.

V and J are TRBV28 and TRBJ2-2; 13 nucleotides match TRBD2. V lost 6 bases, J lost 4 bases, and 8 bases stayed unmatched. The CDR3 is 17 amino acids. From germline, CDR1 is MDHEN and CDR2 SYDVKM. CDR3 coding DNA: TGTGCCAGCAGGGGGACTAGCGGGGATTCTTTCACCGGGGAGCTGTTTTTT. Translated: CASRGTSGDSFTGELFF.

The chain has TRBV5-1 and TRBJ2-2; 11 nucleotides agree with TRBD2. The trim removed 4 bases at V and 1 base at J, leaving 3 bases unmatched. Germline CDR1 is SGHRS and CDR2 is YFSETQ. This CDR3 contains 16 residues. As DNA, the CDR3 is TGCGCCAGCAGCCCCGGGACTAGCGGGAACACCGGGGAGCTGTTTTTT. Encoded protein: CASSPGTSGNTGELFF.

In the case of this clone: A junction end diverges from the germline sequence, so it may reflect a read error. The chain recombines TRBV19 with TRBJ2-2, with a weak D call TRBD2 (6 bases). CDR1 and CDR2 (germline): LNHDA, SQIVND (reference sequence). The CDR3 covers 14 residues. CDR3 coding DNA: TGTGCCAGTAGTATGGGGGGAAACAACGGGGAGCTGTTTTTT. Translated, it gives CASSMGGNNGELFF.

The chain carries TRBV25-1 and TRBJ2-3; D is perhaps TRBD2 (5 bases). Germline V CDR1 and CDR2: MGHDK, SYGVNS. The V end lost 4 bases, the J end lost 2 bases, and 10 bases lay between the germline ends. The CDR3 runs to 14 residues. For the CDR3, the DNA is TGTGCCAGCAGTGTCGGGGATTTCACAGATACGCAGTATTTT. Amino acids: CASSVGDFTDTQYF.

There are a few counts of this clone. The chain uses TRBV12-3 or TRBV12-4 and TRBJ1-1; TRBD1 agrees at 7 bases. The CDR3 spans 13 residues. J lost 8 bases, V lost 5 bases, and 8 bases had no gene match. The CDR3 reads CASSNDRAGEAFF. Written as DNA, the CDR3 is TGTGCCAGCAGTAATGACAGGGCAGGAGAAGCTTTCTTT.

This chain links TRBV11-3 with TRBJ2-2; TRBD2 matches 11 bases. The ends lost 4 bases at V and 4 bases at J; junction bases unmatched: 11. Germline V CDR1 and CDR2: SGHNT, YENEEA. The CDR3 is 18 amino acids. DNA of the CDR3: TGTGCCAGCAGCTCCGGAATTACTAGCGGGAGAACCACCGGGGAGCTGTTTTTT. It is translated as CASSSGITSGRTTGELFF.

In DNA, the CDR3 is TGTGCCAGCAGCTTGGCCAGTAGCGGGGCCCTGTCCGGTGAGCAGTTCTTC. Its translation is CASSLASSGALSGEQFF. The chain employs TRBV5-4 and TRBJ2-1; 8 bases fit TRBD2. Germline CDR1 reads SGHNT; CDR2 reads YYREEE (reference sequence). CDR3 size: 17 residues. The J segment lost 9 bases and the V segment lost 0 bases, leaving 14 bases of the junction unmatched.

This sequence joins TRBV9 and TRBJ1-3; 7 nucleotides align to TRBD1. Germline V gene data show CDR1 as SGDLS and CDR2 as YYNGEE. This CDR3 is built from 16 residues. V shed 5 bases, J shed 1 base, and the junction held 9 bases outside the gene matches. The CDR3: CASRRGQATSGNTIYF. CDR3 sequence (DNA): TGTGCCAGCAGACGAGGACAGGCAACGTCTGGAAACACCATATATTTT. Full variable domain (outside the CDR3, taken from reference TRBV9 and TRBJ1-3): DSGVTQTPKHLITATGQRVTLRCSPRSGDLSVYWYQQSLDQGLQFLIQYYNGEERAKGNILERFSAQQFPDLHSELNLSSLELGDSALYFCASRRGQATSGNTIYFGEGSWLTVV.

This clone was found a few times. V is TRBV14 and J is TRBJ2-2; the D gene is possibly TRBD2 (6 bases). The V and J ends lost 1 base and 3 bases respectively, with 12 bases between them. The CDR3 is 16 residues long. Germline assignment: CDR1 SGHDN and CDR2 FVKESK. The CDR3 is CASSQVGGGDTGELFF. The CDR3 coding sequence is TGTGCCAGCAGCCAAGTAGGAGGAGGGGACACCGGGGAGCTGTTTTTT.

V gene TRBV7-9 combines with J gene TRBJ2-7; D gene ambiguous. V was clipped by 5 bases and J by 5 bases, with 10 bases between them. CDR3 length equals 12 residues. Looked up from germline, CDR1 is SEHNR and CDR2 is FQNEAQ (reference sequence). The CDR3 loop reads CASSPAPDEQYF. The CDR3 region has the DNA TGTGCCAGCAGCCCGGCTCCTGACGAGCAGTACTTC.

The chain uses TRBV6-5 and TRBJ2-3; either TRBD1 or TRBD2 may fit D (5 bases each). The CDR3 has 13 amino acids. V was pared by 8 bases and J by 0 bases, with 9 bases between. Germline assignment: CDR1 MNHEY and CDR2 SVGAGI. The CDR3 sequence is CASGTESTDTQYF. The DNA of the CDR3 is TGTGCCAGCGGGACCGAAAGCACAGATACGCAGTATTTT.

The chain links TRBV6-5 to TRBJ2-2; 7 bases match TRBD1. Per the germline V gene, CDR1 is MNHEY and CDR2 is SVGAGI. This CDR3 contains 16 residues. Trimming cost V 4 bases and J 1 base; bases outside gene matches: 6. The CDR3 sequence is CASSSRQGGNTGELFF. The CDR3, as DNA: TGTGCCAGCAGTTCAAGACAGGGCGGGAACACCGGGGAGCTGTTTTTT.

V is TRBV5-1 and J is TRBJ1-5; D remains ambiguous. CDR3 length: 14 amino acids. V lost 4 bases and J 5 bases, leaving 13 bases between the germline ends. Germline lookup yields CDR1 SGHRS and CDR2 YFSETQ. The DNA for the CDR3 is TGCGCCAGCAGCAAGGACGGTAGGGATCAGCCCCAGCATTTT. Protein sequence: CASSKDGRDQPQHF.

Ten or more counts support this clone. The chain combines TRBV2 with TRBJ1-5, with a possible D match to TRBD1 (6 bases). CDR3 length: 14 amino acids. V was cut by 6 bases and J by 3 bases, with 12 bases left in between. From germline, CDR1 is SNHLY and CDR2 FYNNEI. In DNA, the CDR3 is TGTGCCAGCAGCTTTGACAGGAACAATCAGCCCCAGCATTTT. It specifies CASSFDRNNQPQHF. Variable domain in full (rest from reference TRBV2 and TRBJ1-5): EPEVTQTPSHQVTQMGQEVILRCVPISNHLYFYWYRQILGQKVEFLVSFYNNEISEKSEIFDDQFSVERPDGSNFTLKIRSTKLEDSAMYFCASSFDRNNQPQHFGDGTRLSIL.

V usage is TRBV9 and J usage is TRBJ2-5; 8 nucleotides line up with TRBD1. V shed 0 bases and J 4 bases; nucleotides not matched to a gene: 8. CDR1 and CDR2 from the germline V gene are SGDLS and YYNGEE. The CDR3 totals 16 residues. The CDR3 spells CASSVGATGDGETQYF. The CDR3 region has the DNA TGTGCCAGCAGCGTAGGGGCGACAGGGGATGGAGAGACCCAGTACTTC.

The rearrangement joins TRBV7-9 to TRBJ1-1; tentative D call: TRBD1 (6 bases). V lost 3 bases and J 1 base, leaving 9 bases between the germline ends. The CDR3 contains 14 residues. Per germline, CDR1 SEHNR and CDR2 FQNEAQ (reference sequence). DNA of the CDR3: TGTGCCAGCAGCTTGGGGGCAGGGAACACTGAAGCTTTCTTT. Protein: CASSLGAGNTEAFF.

This chain connects TRBV30 to TRBJ2-7; maybe TRBD1 (5 bases). CDR3 length equals 16 residues. Germline-derived CDR1 and CDR2 are GTSNPN and SVGIG (reference sequence). Trimming shortened V by 3 bases and J by 0 bases, and 18 bases separated the two germline ends. CDR3 region: CAWSQAKGIDSYEQYF. CDR3 DNA: TGTGCCTGGAGCCAGGCGAAGGGGATTGACTCCTACGAGCAGTACTTC.

This clone was picked up one time. The chain joins TRBV7-2 to TRBJ1-2; D possibly corresponds to TRBD1 (5 bases). Germline V gene sequence: CDR1 SGHTA, CDR2 FQGNSA. Trimming took off 0 bases at V and 8 bases at J, with 22 bases between the two ends. This CDR3 has 17 amino acids. The CDR3 DNA sequence: TGTGCCAGCAGCTTAGCGCCGGAGGAGGGACGGACGAGGGGCTACACCTTC. Translating gives CASSLAPEEGRTRGYTF.

V gene TRBV15 combines with J gene TRBJ2-4, with D possibly being TRBD2 (6 bases). Trimming shortened V by 0 bases and J by 8 bases, and 20 bases separated the two germline ends. CDR3 length: 17 amino acids. The V gene's germline CDR1 is LNHNV and CDR2 YYDKDF (reference sequence). The CDR3 nucleotides read TGTGCCACCAGCAGAGATCGGGCAGCGGGTGGATCGGACATTCAGTACTTC. It codes for CATSRDRAAGGSDIQYF.

CDR3 region: CASSQEGTGYGYTF. CDR3 DNA: TGTGCCAGCAGCCAAGAGGGGACAGGGTATGGCTACACCTTC. The rearrangement uses TRBV3-1 (or the pseudogene TRBV3-2) and TRBJ1-2; 9 bases agree with TRBD1. This CDR3 spans 14 amino acids. J was trimmed by 5 bases and V by 0 bases; bases with no gene match: 1. CDR1 is LGHDT, CDR2 YNNKEL, per germline (reference sequence).